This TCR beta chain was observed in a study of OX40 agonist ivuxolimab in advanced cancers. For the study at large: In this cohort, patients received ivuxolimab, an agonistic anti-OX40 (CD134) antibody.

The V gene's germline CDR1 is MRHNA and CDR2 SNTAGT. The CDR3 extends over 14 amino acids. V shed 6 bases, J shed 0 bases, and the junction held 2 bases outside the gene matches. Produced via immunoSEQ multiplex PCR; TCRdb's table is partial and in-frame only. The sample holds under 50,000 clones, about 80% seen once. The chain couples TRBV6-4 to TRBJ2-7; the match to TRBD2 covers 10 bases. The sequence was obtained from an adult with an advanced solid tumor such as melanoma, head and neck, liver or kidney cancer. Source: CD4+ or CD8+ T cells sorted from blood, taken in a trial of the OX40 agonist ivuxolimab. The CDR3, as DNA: TGTGCCAGCAGGTCTAGCGGGGGCTCCTACGAGCAGTACTTC. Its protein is CASRSSGGSYEQYF.